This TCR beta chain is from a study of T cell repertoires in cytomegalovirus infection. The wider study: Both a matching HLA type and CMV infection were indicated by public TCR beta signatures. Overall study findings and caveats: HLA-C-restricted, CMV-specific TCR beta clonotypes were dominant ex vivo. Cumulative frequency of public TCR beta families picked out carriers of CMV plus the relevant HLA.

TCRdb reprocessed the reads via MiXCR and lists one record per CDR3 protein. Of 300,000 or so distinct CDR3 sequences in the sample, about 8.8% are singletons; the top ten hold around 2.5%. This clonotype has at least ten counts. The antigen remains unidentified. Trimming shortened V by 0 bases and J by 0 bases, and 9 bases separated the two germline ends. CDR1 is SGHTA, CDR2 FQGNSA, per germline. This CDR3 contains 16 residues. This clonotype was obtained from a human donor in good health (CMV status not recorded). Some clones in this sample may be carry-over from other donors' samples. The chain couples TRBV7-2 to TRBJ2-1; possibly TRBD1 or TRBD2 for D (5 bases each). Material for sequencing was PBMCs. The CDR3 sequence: CASSLAVGRSYNEQFF. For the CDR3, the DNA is TGTGCCAGCAGCTTAGCGGTGGGACGCTCCTACAATGAGCAGTTCTTC.